Listed here is a single T cell receptor beta chain. The data stem from a study of blood T cell repertoires in COVID-19. In the study overall: Researchers got acute and convalescent COVID-19 samples from the United States, Italy and Spain. In each case, the material was cDNA or gDNA derived from T cells, B-cell-depleted T cells, or PBMCs.

From germline, CDR1 is SNHLY and CDR2 FYNNEI. The CDR3 has 14 amino acids. With 9 bases clipped from V and 3 bases from J, the junction kept 6 bases outside the gene matches. Under the authors' procedure: The assay estimated nucleated cells by amplifying reference gene primers. Only in-frame clones appear in the TCRdb table, and some are missing; sequencing was by immunoSEQ multiplex PCR. V, J and clone size were drawn from that table, and D and trimming were deduced from the DNA. Of under 85,000 clones listed, approximately 80% are singletons. This rearrangement joins TRBV2 to TRBJ1-3; 9 bases are shared with TRBD1. The sequence was collected from a man between 60 and 75 years old with active or convalescent COVID-19. Sequenced: peripheral blood. The CDR3 reads CASMGQGFGNTIYF. The CDR3 nucleotides read TGTGCCAGTATGGGACAGGGTTTTGGAAACACCATATATTTT.